This TCR beta chain derives from a study of neurological immune-mediated disorders. About the study: Disease course was recorded as relapsing-remitting for some 31 and secondary progressive for about 8.5% of the roughly 34 multiple sclerosis patients. Study-level points and caveats: CDR3 amino acid sequences of expanded clones were not shared across subjects, a result suggesting private repertoires in all groups. Phylogenetic grouping put 18 of 34 multiple sclerosis patients' repertoires into one related-CDR3 cluster, a possible signature. It was HTLV-1-associated myelopathy that showed the most TCR clonal expansion, while multiple sclerosis showed the least, falling below healthy controls.

V shed 2 bases and J shed 2 bases, with 12 bases lying between them. The CDR3 contains 14 residues. Germline V gene lookup returns CDR1 DFQATT and CDR2 SNEGSKA (reference sequence). This clonotype was observed at least ten times. Its matching antigen is unknown. TCRdb fed the 5' RACE reads into MiXCR, producing one record per CDR3 protein. The data contain around 46,000 distinct CDR3 sequences, around 4.3% of them seen just once; the ten biggest clones take up 5.5% to 6.5%. The chain combines TRBV20-1 with TRBJ1-1, with D tentatively TRBD1 (6 bases). This TCR was sampled from a woman aged 55-70 years with multiple sclerosis. Sequencing used PBMCs. CDR3 sequence (DNA): TGCAGTGCTAGACAAACAGGGACAAACACTGAAGCTTTCTTT. Its translation: CSARQTGTNTEAFF.